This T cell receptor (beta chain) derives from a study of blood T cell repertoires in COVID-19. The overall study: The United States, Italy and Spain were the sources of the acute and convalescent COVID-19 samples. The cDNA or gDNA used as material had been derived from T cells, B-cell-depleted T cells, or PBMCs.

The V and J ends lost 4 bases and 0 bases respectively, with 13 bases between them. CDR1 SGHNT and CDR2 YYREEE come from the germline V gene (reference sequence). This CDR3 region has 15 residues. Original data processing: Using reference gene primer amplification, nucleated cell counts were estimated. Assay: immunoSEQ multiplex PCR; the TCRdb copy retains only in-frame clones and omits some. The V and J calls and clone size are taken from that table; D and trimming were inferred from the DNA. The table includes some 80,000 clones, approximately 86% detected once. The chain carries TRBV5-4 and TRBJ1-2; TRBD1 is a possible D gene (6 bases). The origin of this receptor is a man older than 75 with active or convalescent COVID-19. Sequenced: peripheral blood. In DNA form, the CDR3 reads TGTGCCAGCAGCCCCGGGACATCCTCTAACTATGGCTACACCTTC. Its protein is CASSPGTSSNYGYTF.